The 30 T cell receptor beta chains given below trace back to one sample, sequenced in a study of beta chain features in type 1 diabetes. Since all of the isolated RNA was reverse transcribed, expressed TCRB transcripts were what got sequenced. Generated by immunoSEQ multiplex PCR, the TCRdb table keeps only in-frame clones and is missing some. The sample consists of about 250,000 clones, 14% of them appearing once. What was sequenced was naive CD4+ T cells from blood. The receptors were sampled from a woman between 40 and 55 years old in good health.

The V call is TRBV7-8, the J call TRBJ2-2, with 10 nucleotides matching TRBD2. Per the germline V gene, CDR1 is SGHVS and CDR2 is FQNEAQ. This CDR3 has 18 residues. V gave up 0 bases and J gave up 2 bases; unmatched junction bases: 6. The CDR3 region has the DNA TGTGCCAGCAGCTTAGCGGCAGTAGCGGGGGGAAACACCGGGGAGCTGTTTTTT. Its translation: CASSLAAVAGGNTGELFF.

This clone was found many times. The chain combines TRBV29-1 with TRBJ2-3; 11 bases are a match to TRBD2. V was clipped by 7 bases and J by 2 bases; unmatched bases: 5. The CDR3 sequence is 14 residues long. Germline values: CDR1 SQVTM, CDR2 ANQGSEA. For the CDR3, the DNA is TGCAGCGCGGAGACTAGCGGGAACACAGATACGCAGTATTTT. It yields the protein CSAETSGNTDTQYF.

Ten or more counts support this clone. The rearrangement uses TRBV29-1 and TRBJ2-7; D gene ambiguous. The CDR3 sequence is 12 residues long. Trimming stripped 6 bases from V and 2 bases from J, with 11 bases between. Germline CDR1 and CDR2: SQVTM and ANQGSEA. CDR3 in amino acids: CSVDGPAYEQYF. Here the CDR3 DNA reads TGCAGCGTCGATGGCCCAGCCTACGAGCAGTACTTC.

This clone was counted many times. The V and J genes are TRBV4-3 and TRBJ2-2, with 8 nucleotides matching TRBD2. The germline V gene encodes CDR1 LGHNA and CDR2 YSLEER. Trimming took 2 bases from V and 7 from J; bases not matched to a gene: 12. The CDR3 covers 17 residues. The CDR3 DNA reads as TGCGCCAGCAGCCAAAGTAGCGGGGCCAGGGCGGGCGGGGAGCTGTTTTTT. The encoded protein is CASSQSSGARAGGELFF.

This clone was seen more than once but under ten times. This chain joins TRBV6-5 and TRBJ1-2, with D hard to call. V lost 4 bases, J lost 13 bases, and 10 bases lay in between. The germline gives CDR1 MNHEY, CDR2 SVGAGI. This CDR3 contains 10 residues. The CDR3, as DNA: TGTGCCAGCAGTTCAACACCACGCACCTTC. Translating it yields CASSSTPRTF.

The gene calls are TRBV27 and TRBJ1-1; TRBD1 might be the D (6 bases). The CDR3 length is 13 residues. From germline, CDR1 is MNHEY and CDR2 SMNVEV (reference sequence). The V and J ends lost 3 bases and 5 bases respectively, with 10 bases between them. In DNA, the CDR3 is TGTGCCAGCAGTTTTCGGGGGGCGACTGAAGCTTTCTTT. Encoded protein: CASSFRGATEAFF.

This clone was seen only a few times. The chain links TRBV11-2 to TRBJ2-4; D might be TRBD1 (6 bases). Germline V gives CDR1 SGHAT, CDR2 FQNNGV. The V end lost 5 bases, the J end lost 0 bases, and 11 bases lay between the germline ends. The CDR3 contains 15 residues. The CDR3 region has the DNA TGTGCCAGCAGCCCTATGACAGGAGCCAAAAACATTCAGTACTTC. It yields the protein CASSPMTGAKNIQYF.

The chain carries TRBV5-1 and TRBJ2-2; the D gene is possibly TRBD2 (5 bases). V was trimmed by 4 bases and J by 2 bases, leaving 9 bases between them. This CDR3 is 14 amino acids long. Germline V gives CDR1 SGHRS, CDR2 YFSETQ. This CDR3 reads CASSRRTNTGELFF. For the CDR3, the DNA is TGCGCCAGCAGCAGGAGGACCAACACCGGGGAGCTGTTTTTT.

The chain links TRBV18 to TRBJ1-1, with no clear D. Deletions cut 6 bases from V and 3 bases from J, with 5 bases between. Per germline, CDR1 KGHSH and CDR2 LQKENI. This CDR3 has 11 amino acids. CDR3 amino acids: CASSVDTEAFF. CDR3 DNA sequence: TGTGCCAGCTCCGTAGACACTGAAGCTTTCTTT.

V usage is TRBV18 and J usage is TRBJ2-1; TRBD2 aligns across 8 bases. Trimming removed 5 bases from V and 8 bases from J; junction bases left unmatched: 5. This CDR3 is built from 13 residues. Germline CDR1 KGHSH, CDR2 LQKENI. Here the CDR3 DNA reads TGTGCCAGCTCAACCGGACTAGCCTATGAGCAGTTCTTC. It translates to CASSTGLAYEQFF.

The V gene is TRBV6-6, the J gene TRBJ2-3, with TRBD2 identical over 8 bases. The CDR3 runs to 15 residues. The germline V gene has CDR1 MNHNY and CDR2 SVGAGI (reference sequence). Unmatched junction bases numbered 3, after V lost 2 bases and J lost 2 bases. The CDR3 is CASSYRGGPTDTQYF. CDR3 DNA: TGTGCCAGCAGTTACCGGGGGGGCCCCACAGATACGCAGTATTTT.

J is TRBJ2-1 and V is TRBV7-2; TRBD1 is a possible D gene (6 bases). Germline CDR1 reads SGHTA; CDR2 reads FQGNSA. The CDR3 length is 15 residues. V dropped 3 bases and J dropped 4 bases, with 13 bases sitting between them. In nucleotides, the CDR3 is TGTGCCAGCAGCTTTTCAGGGGCGGGTTACAATGAGCAGTTCTTC. Its translation: CASSFSGAGYNEQFF.

This clone turned up a few times. The V and J genes are TRBV7-9 and TRBJ1-1, with D unresolved. This CDR3 has 14 residues. Looked up from germline, CDR1 is SEHNR and CDR2 is FQNEAQ (reference sequence). The V and J ends lost 1 base and 2 bases respectively, with 8 bases between them. CDR3 protein: CASSLGVRNTEAFF. The CDR3 DNA sequence: TGTGCCAGCAGCTTAGGAGTACGAAACACTGAAGCTTTCTTT.

This rearrangement joins TRBV25-1 to TRBJ2-7, with D possibly being TRBD1 (6 bases). The V end lost 8 bases, the J end lost 4 bases, and 24 bases lay between the germline ends. The CDR3 spans 16 residues. Germline CDR1 MGHDK, CDR2 SYGVNS. As DNA, the CDR3 is TGTGCCAGCGGGGGTCAGGGGCTGGGGAGCCTATACGAGCAGTACTTC. Translated: CASGGQGLGSLYEQYF.

This chain uses TRBV13 with TRBJ2-5; D might be TRBD2 (5 bases). Trimming took off 8 bases at V and 5 bases at J, with 15 bases between the two ends. The CDR3 extends over 13 amino acids. The germline V gene has CDR1 PRHDT and CDR2 FYEKMQ (reference sequence). CDR3 bases: TGTGCCAGCGCCCCCCGGAGCGGCGAGACCCAGTACTTC. Its protein is CASAPRSGETQYF.

This clone was observed a handful of times. This chain uses TRBV2 with TRBJ1-1; TRBD1 might be the D (5 bases). V was trimmed by 8 bases and J by 4 bases, leaving 11 bases between them. This CDR3 is built from 12 residues. Germline V gene sequence: CDR1 SNHLY, CDR2 FYNNEI. CDR3 in amino acids: CASGGSSTEAFF. CDR3 nucleotide sequence: TGTGCCAGCGGGGGGTCCAGCACTGAAGCTTTCTTT.

This clone was counted only a few times. Different DNA sequences within this sample yield the same CDR3. The chain employs TRBV15 and TRBJ2-5, with a tentative D call TRBD2 (6 bases). V was cut by 0 bases and J by 5 bases, with 7 bases left in between. From germline, CDR1 is LNHNV and CDR2 YYDKDF (reference sequence). The CDR3 has 13 amino acids. CDR3 amino acids: CATSRDRGETQYF. The CDR3 bases are TGTGCCACCAGCAGAGATCGGGGGGAGACCCAGTACTTC.

This clone occurred a few times. The gene calls are TRBV5-1 and TRBJ1-2; TRBD1 agrees at 9 bases. The V gene end was trimmed by 3 bases and the J gene end by 2 bases; junction bases not matched to a gene: 5. CDR1 is SGHRS and CDR2 is YFSETQ in the germline V gene. The CDR3 loop spans 15 amino acids. The CDR3 spells CASSSADRGNYGYTF. CDR3 nucleotide sequence: TGCGCCAGCAGCTCGGCTGACAGGGGGAACTATGGCTACACCTTC.

This clone came up a few times. The genes are TRBV7-2 and TRBJ1-5; 8 positions match TRBD1. Germline V gives CDR1 SGHTA, CDR2 FQGNSA. The trim removed 5 bases at V and 7 bases at J, leaving 10 bases unmatched. The CDR3 is made up of 15 amino acids. This chain's CDR3 is CASSAPGGFGQPQHF. The CDR3 DNA follows: TGTGCCAGCAGCGCCCCAGGGGGCTTTGGCCAGCCCCAGCATTTT.

This chain connects TRBV7-8 to TRBJ2-5; TRBD2 might be the D (6 bases). The CDR3 loop spans 14 amino acids. The V end was cut by 1 base, the J end by 1 base, with 7 bases between. Germline CDR1 SGHVS, CDR2 FQNEAQ. The CDR3 reads CASSLGLVQETQYF. The CDR3 DNA is TGTGCCAGCAGCTTAGGACTAGTCCAAGAGACCCAGTACTTC.

In its sample, this clone was seen a few times. This chain links TRBV15 with TRBJ2-5; TRBD1 matches 9 bases. V was pared by 4 bases and J by 5 bases, with 5 bases of the junction left unmatched. This CDR3 comprises 14 residues. The V gene's germline CDR1 is LNHNV and CDR2 YYDKDF (reference sequence). The CDR3: CATSTTGGHETQYF. The CDR3 nucleotides read TGTGCCACCAGCACGACAGGGGGGCACGAGACCCAGTACTTC.

The chain carries TRBV19 and TRBJ1-2; 9 bases agree with TRBD1. Trimming cost V 3 bases and J 3 bases; bases outside gene matches: 5. The CDR3 runs to 15 residues. The germline V gene encodes CDR1 LNHDA and CDR2 SQIVND (reference sequence). CDR3 DNA sequence: TGTGCCAGTAGTATCCCGGGACAGGGCCACTATGGCTACACCTTC. Amino acids: CASSIPGQGHYGYTF.

The chain employs TRBV6-5 and TRBJ2-5, with D unclear. Germline assignment: CDR1 MNHEY and CDR2 SVGAGI. V dropped 6 bases and J dropped 7 bases, with 9 bases sitting between them. CDR3 size: 11 residues. CDR3 in DNA: TGTGCCAGCAGACTAAGAGGGACCCAGTACTTC. It encodes CASRLRGTQYF.

The V call is TRBV5-1, the J call TRBJ2-3; 11 bases line up with TRBD1. Losses at the gene ends were 4 bases for V and 7 bases for J; bases not matched to a gene: 5. CDR1 and CDR2 from the germline V gene are SGHRS and YFSETQ. The CDR3 length is 14 residues. The CDR3 here is CASSAGTGGNTQYF. The CDR3 nucleotides are TGCGCCAGCAGCGCCGGGACAGGGGGAAATACGCAGTATTTT.

The J gene is TRBJ2-1, the V gene TRBV11-2; D is possibly TRBD1 (5 bases). The germline CDR1 and CDR2 sequences are SGHAT and FQNNGV. The V end was cut by 3 bases, the J end by 0 bases, with 12 bases between. This CDR3 region has 16 residues. Written as DNA, the CDR3 is TGTGCCAGCAGCTTTGTACGACAGCACTCCTACAATGAGCAGTTCTTC. Amino acid sequence: CASSFVRQHSYNEQFF.

This clone was seen a few times. V gene TRBV19 combines with J gene TRBJ1-1; TRBD1 matches 10 bases. Germline CDR1 LNHDA, CDR2 SQIVND (reference sequence). The CDR3 has 16 amino acids. V gave up 5 bases and J gave up 2 bases; unmatched junction bases: 8. CDR3: CASSATDRGHNTEAFF. As DNA, the CDR3 is TGTGCCAGTAGTGCGACCGACAGGGGGCATAACACTGAAGCTTTCTTT.

Only a few counts were recorded for this clone. This chain joins TRBV4-1 and TRBJ2-3, with 10 bases lining up with TRBD2. The length of the CDR3 is 20 residues. V was pared by 1 base and J by 0 bases, with 13 bases of the junction left unmatched. CDR1 and CDR2 from the germline V gene are MGHRA and YSYEKL. The CDR3 DNA is TGCGCCAGCAGCCAAGGTTTATCTAGCGGGGGATTCTCTAGCACAGATACGCAGTATTTT. It is translated as CASSQGLSSGGFSSTDTQYF.

CDR3 nucleotide sequence: TGTGCCAGCAGCACCCCTAGCGGGGGCACAGATACGCAGTATTTT. Amino acids: CASSTPSGGTDTQYF. This rearrangement joins TRBV11-2 to TRBJ2-3, with 9 bases aligning to TRBD2. Trimming at V came to 5 bases and at J to 1 base, leaving 4 bases not matched to a gene. The CDR3 length is 15 residues. The V gene's germline CDR1 is SGHAT and CDR2 FQNNGV.

This clone was found a few times. The gene calls are TRBV7-8 and TRBJ1-3; D is perhaps TRBD1 (6 bases). Germline-derived CDR1 and CDR2 are SGHVS and FQNEAQ. Trimming pared 1 base from V and 0 bases from J, leaving 19 bases between. The CDR3 runs 19 residues. CDR3 in amino acids: CASSLVVGTPVISGNTIYF. CDR3 nucleotide sequence: TGTGCCAGCAGCTTAGTTGTTGGGACACCCGTCATCTCTGGAAACACCATATATTTT. Together with reference TRBV7-8 and TRBJ1-3, the CDR3 gives the full variable domain: GAGVSQSPRYKVAKRGQDVALRCDPISGHVSLFWYQQALGQGPEFLTYFQNEAQLDKSGLPSDRFFAERPEGSVSTLKIQRTQQEDSAVYLCASSLVVGTPVISGNTIYFGEGSWLTVV.

CDR3 in DNA: TGTGCCAGCAGCGCGGGGGGGCGCGAGACCCAGTACTTC. It codes for CASSAGGRETQYF. V gene TRBV6-6 combines with J gene TRBJ2-5; 9 bases are shared with TRBD2. J was trimmed by 5 bases and V by 6 bases; bases with no gene match: 4. The germline V gene encodes CDR1 MNHNY and CDR2 SVGAGI (reference sequence). The CDR3 consists of 13 residues.